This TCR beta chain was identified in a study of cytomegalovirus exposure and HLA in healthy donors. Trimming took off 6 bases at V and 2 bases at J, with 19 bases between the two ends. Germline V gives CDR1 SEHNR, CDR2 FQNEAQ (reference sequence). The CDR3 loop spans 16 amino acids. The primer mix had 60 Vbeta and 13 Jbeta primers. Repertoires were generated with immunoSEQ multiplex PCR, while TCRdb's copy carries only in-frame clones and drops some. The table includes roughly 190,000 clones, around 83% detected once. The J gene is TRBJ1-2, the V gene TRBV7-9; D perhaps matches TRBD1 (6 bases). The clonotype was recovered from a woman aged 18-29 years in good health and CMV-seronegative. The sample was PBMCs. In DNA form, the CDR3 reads TGTGCCAGCAGTTCAGTCACACCGGACAGCAACTATGGCTACACCTTC. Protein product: CASSSVTPDSNYGYTF.